This record covers a single T cell receptor beta chain. Trimming cost V 5 bases and J 5 bases, with 18 bases left between them. CDR3 length: 15 amino acids. Germline V gene data show CDR1 as MNHEY and CDR2 as SMNVEV (reference sequence). TCRdb keeps only in-frame clones here, not all; method: immunoSEQ multiplex PCR. The repertoire has tens of thousands of clones, approximately 93% of them found once; the top ten carry approximately 2.5%. This record belongs to a study of T cell changes during pregnancy in multiple sclerosis. Sample: peripheral blood, taken in the second trimester of pregnancy. The chain employs TRBV27 and TRBJ1-2; D possibly corresponds to TRBD1 (5 bases). The source is a female donor with multiple sclerosis, enrolled in a pregnancy study. This CDR3 reads CASSPGAGFVYGYTF. The CDR3, as DNA: TGTGCCAGCAGTCCAGGAGCAGGGTTTGTTTATGGCTACACCTTC.